This T cell receptor (beta chain) was obtained from a study of neoadjuvant anti-PD-1 for oral cavity cancer. General study points: Higher pretreatment Treg/Th17 ratios tracked higher pretreatment blood clonality.

Method: immunoSEQ multiplex PCR; TCRdb's copy keeps in-frame clones and lacks some. The sample lists around 8,900 clones; 60% to 75% were seen once. Time point: after neoadjuvant nivolumab, at surgical resection. As concerns this clone: As yet, its antigen is unknown.

The J segment lost 6 bases and the V segment lost 4 bases, leaving 4 bases of the junction unmatched. The CDR3 length is 14 residues. CDR1 and CDR2 (germline): MDHEN, SYDVKM. The TCR comes from a person aged 40 to 85 with oral cavity squamous cell carcinoma. The V call is TRBV28, the J call TRBJ1-5; 9 bases are a match to TRBD1. The specimen was PBMCs, collected after nivolumab (anti-PD-1) treatment. CDR3 residues: CASSSGTGIQPQHF. CDR3 bases: TGTGCCAGCAGTTCCGGGACAGGGATTCAGCCCCAGCATTTT.